This T cell receptor (beta chain) emerged from a study of cytomegalovirus exposure and HLA in healthy donors. This CDR3 region has 15 residues. The V end was cut by 4 bases, the J end by 6 bases, with 16 bases between. Germline V gene sequence: CDR1 LNHDA, CDR2 SQIVND (reference sequence). PCR amplification relied on 60 Vbeta primers (plus 13 Jbeta primers). The table came from immunoSEQ multiplex PCR; TCRdb's copy has only in-frame clones and leaves some out. The sample table sets out some 84,000 clones. The sequenced sample consisted of PBMCs. This TCR derives from a man aged 50-59 years in good health and CMV-seronegative. The chain carries TRBV19 and TRBJ2-1; the D gene is possibly TRBD1 (5 bases). CDR3 residues: CASSTSQGGRNEQFF. The CDR3 DNA reads TGTGCCAGTAGTACCTCGCAGGGTGGGCGCAATGAGCAGTTCTTC.